This TCR beta chain was sequenced during a study of blood T cell repertoires in COVID-19. Study-wide background: Material from acute and convalescent COVID-19 was sourced from the United States, Italy and Spain.

Under the authors' procedure: Reference gene primer amplification in the assay estimated nucleated cell counts. Using immunoSEQ multiplex PCR, the repertoire was profiled, and TCRdb retains in-frame clones only, with some absent. The V and J calls and clone size are taken from that table; D and trimming were inferred from the DNA. The data show 75,000 to 95,000 clones, around 90% seen once. CDR1 and CDR2 from the germline V gene are MDHEN and SYDVKM. This CDR3 has 17 amino acids. Germline trimming cut 3 bases from V and 2 bases from J; bases unmatched to any gene: 9. This chain connects TRBV28 to TRBJ1-5; 8 nucleotides match TRBD1. Sequencing was performed on peripheral blood. The TCR originated in a middle-aged man with active COVID-19. The DNA for the CDR3 is TGTGCCAGCAGTTTCTTTCAGGGGGCTGAGGGCAATCAGCCCCAGCATTTT. Protein product: CASSFFQGAEGNQPQHF.